This TCR beta chain originates from a study of cytomegalovirus exposure and HLA in healthy donors. PCR involved 60 Vbeta and 13 Jbeta primers. The method was immunoSEQ multiplex PCR; TCRdb's version includes in-frame clones alone and lacks a portion of them. This table holds fewer than 200,000 clones, around 81% found once. Overall study results and limits: Three CMV-associated chains were confirmed in vitro to be specific for CMV antigens. A later analysis found that most CMV-associated TCR beta chains appeared HLA-restricted. Most TCR beta V segments were productive about 90% or about 30% of the time in an earlier analysis. 87-base-pair reads could not separate some V segments, including TRBV6-2 and TRBV6-3.

The V gene end was trimmed by 4 bases and the J gene end by 2 bases; junction bases not matched to a gene: 5. Germline V gene sequence: CDR1 MGHRA, CDR2 YSYEKL. The CDR3 is 14 residues long. About this clone: The antigen is not known.

The receptor was isolated from a woman aged 25-40 years in good health and CMV-seronegative. Material: PBMCs. J is TRBJ2-7 and V is TRBV4-1; 7 bases line up with TRBD2. In DNA, the CDR3 is TGCGCCAGCAGCCCGACTAGCAACGCCTACGAGCAGTACTTC. It is translated as CASSPTSNAYEQYF.